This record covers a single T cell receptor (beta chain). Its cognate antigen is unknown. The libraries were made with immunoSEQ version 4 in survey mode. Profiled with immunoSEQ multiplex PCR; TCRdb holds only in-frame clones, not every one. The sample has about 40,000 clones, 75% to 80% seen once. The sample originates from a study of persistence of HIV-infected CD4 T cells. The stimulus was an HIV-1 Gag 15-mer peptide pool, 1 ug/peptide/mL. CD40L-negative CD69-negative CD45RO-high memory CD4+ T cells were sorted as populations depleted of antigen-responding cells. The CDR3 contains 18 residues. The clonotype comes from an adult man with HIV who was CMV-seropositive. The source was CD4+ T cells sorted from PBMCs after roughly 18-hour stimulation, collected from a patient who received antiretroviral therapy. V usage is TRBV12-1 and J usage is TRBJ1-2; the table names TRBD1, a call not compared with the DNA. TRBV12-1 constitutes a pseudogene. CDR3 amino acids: CASSLLTGQITSNYGYTF. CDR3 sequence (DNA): TGTGCCAGCAGCTTACTTACGGGACAGATAACGTCTAACTATGGCTACACCTTC.